This T cell receptor (beta chain) was identified in a study of technical replicates of blood from a handful of donors. In germline, CDR1 is SNHLY, CDR2 FYNNEI. The CDR3 extends over 15 amino acids. V was cut by 4 bases and J by 0 bases, with 10 bases left in between. Repertoires were generated with immunoSEQ multiplex PCR, while TCRdb's copy carries only in-frame clones and drops some. The profile covers tens of thousands of clones, with 94% appearing a single time and approximately 0.25% taken by the ten largest. The sample comprised T cells isolated from PBMCs. The TCR comes from a human donor in good health. The chain is built from TRBV2 and TRBJ1-5, with D perhaps TRBD1 (6 bases). The CDR3 sequence: CASSADRVSNQPQHF. The CDR3 coding sequence is TGTGCCAGCAGTGCGGACAGAGTTAGCAATCAGCCCCAGCATTTT.